One sample yielded the 25 T cell receptor beta chains listed below, sequenced in a study of CD8 T cells in Susac syndrome (dated by TCRdb to between 2018 and 2021). To prepare the library, the immunoSEQ multiplex PCR assay was applied. RNA was extracted with the RNeasy kit and about 0.45 to 1 ug was reverse transcribed using random hexamers. The public reads were reanalyzed by TCRdb: fastp trimming at Q25, MiXCR alignment, in-frame beta chains only. Under each unique CDR3 protein, matching rows form one entry showing the most common genes and DNA. This sample gives about 200,000 distinct CDR3 sequences in total; 90% to 95% of them show up just once. The ten largest clones take up 0.08% to 0.11% of the sample. The sequenced sample was CD4+ T cells from PBMCs. All receptors come from a human donor in good health.

This rearrangement joins TRBV2 to TRBJ2-7; no firm D call. CDR1 and CDR2 from the germline V gene are SNHLY and FYNNEI. There are 13 residues in the CDR3. Trimming pared 7 bases from V and 6 bases from J, leaving 16 bases between. CDR3 in DNA: TGTGCCAGCACGACGTTCCCGGACGGCGAGCAGTACGTC. The encoded protein is CASTTFPDGEQYV.

The chain's CDR3 is CSVLPGTVSYNEQFF. The CDR3 nucleotides read TGCAGTGTCCTCCCCGGGACGGTTTCCTACAATGAGCAGTTCTTC. V gene TRBV20-1 combines with J gene TRBJ2-1; D is possibly TRBD1 or TRBD2 (5 bases each). The CDR3 length is 15 residues. Trimming removed 7 bases from V and 1 base from J, with 17 bases in between. Germline V lookup: CDR1 DFQATT, CDR2 SNEGSKA (reference sequence).

This chain uses TRBV9 with TRBJ1-2; D is undetermined. CDR1 SGDLS and CDR2 YYNGEE come from the germline V gene. V was shortened by 4 bases and J by 8 bases, with 6 bases between the two germline ends. The length of the CDR3 is 10 residues. The CDR3 DNA sequence: TGTGCCAGCAGCCCGCAAGGCTACACCTTC. Residues: CASSPQGYTF.

This rearrangement joins TRBV20-1 to TRBJ2-5, with TRBD1 as a possible D gene (5 bases). Germline loops: CDR1 DFQATT, CDR2 SNEGSKA (reference sequence). This CDR3 region has 18 residues. V was cut by 1 base and J by 5 bases, with 26 bases left in between. In nucleotides, the CDR3 is TGCAGTGCTAGAGGCTTTAACCCCGGCAGGGTGAATCTCGAGACCCAGTACTTC. Translation: CSARGFNPGRVNLETQYF.

The V and J genes are TRBV2 and TRBJ1-5, with 12 bases that match TRBD1. With V trimmed by 1 base and J by 6 bases, 4 bases remained unmatched. The CDR3 has 16 residues. Looked up from germline, CDR1 is SNHLY and CDR2 is FYNNEI. CDR3 sequence reads: CASSEGGDRGLQPQHF. Written as DNA, the CDR3 is TGTGCCAGCAGTGAAGGTGGGGACAGGGGGCTTCAGCCCCAGCATTTT.

This clonotype appeared a single time. The chain couples TRBV20-1 to TRBJ1-2; maybe TRBD1 (6 bases). Germline V lookup: CDR1 DFQATT, CDR2 SNEGSKA (reference sequence). The CDR3 length is 13 residues. The V gene lost 6 bases and the J gene lost 2 bases, with 13 bases spanning the gap. The CDR3 spells CSANDRNNYGYTF. In DNA, the CDR3 is TGCAGTGCCAACGACAGGAACAACTATGGCTACACCTTC.

This rearrangement joins TRBV20-1 to TRBJ2-2; perhaps TRBD1 as D (7 bases). There are 11 residues in the CDR3. In germline, CDR1 is DFQATT, CDR2 SNEGSKA (reference sequence). Trimming removed 5 bases at V and 7 bases at J, with 8 bases between. CDR3 amino acids: CSAQGGGELFF. In DNA, the CDR3 is TGCAGTGCTCAGGGGGGCGGGGAGCTGTTTTTT.

The rearrangement joins TRBV3-1 to TRBJ1-2; D not certain. Germline-derived CDR1 and CDR2 are LGHDT and YNNKEL (reference sequence). This CDR3 contains 13 residues. The V and J ends lost 1 base and 8 bases respectively, with 11 bases between them. CDR3 amino acids: CASSQGEGWGYTF. In DNA form, the CDR3 reads TGTGCCAGCAGCCAAGGGGAAGGATGGGGCTACACCTTC. Full variable domain (rest looked up from reference TRBV3-1 and TRBJ1-2): DTAVSQTPKYLVTQMGNDKSIKCEQNLGHDTMYWYKQDSKKFLKIMFSYNNKELIINETVPNRFSPKSPDKAHLNLHINSLELGDSAVYFCASSQGEGWGYTFGSGTRLTVV.

This rearrangement joins TRBV29-1 to TRBJ1-4; possible D gene TRBD1, 5 bases. The CDR3 is 13 amino acids. From germline, CDR1 is SQVTM and CDR2 ANQGSEA. V lost 7 bases, J lost 0 bases, and 9 bases lay in between. The DNA of the CDR3 is TGCAGCGCCAAGACAGCAACTAATGAAAAACTGTTTTTT. Protein sequence: CSAKTATNEKLFF.

This rearrangement joins TRBV29-1 to TRBJ2-7, with D perhaps matching TRBD1 (6 bases). CDR3 length equals 10 residues. V lost 7 bases, J lost 9 bases, and 13 bases lay in between. Germline V gene sequence: CDR1 SQVTM, CDR2 ANQGSEA. The CDR3 DNA follows: TGCAGCGGTGGGACAAAAGGGCAGTACGTC. Translation gives CSGGTKGQYV.

The chain has TRBV5-1 and TRBJ2-5, with 7 positions matching TRBD1. This CDR3 spans 15 amino acids. CDR1 and CDR2 from the germline V gene are SGHRS and YFSETQ. Germline trimming cut 4 bases from V and 4 bases from J; bases unmatched to any gene: 10. This CDR3 reads CASSRSPGTAETQYF. Written as DNA, the CDR3 is TGCGCCAGCAGCCGCTCCCCGGGGACAGCAGAGACCCAGTACTTC. The full variable domain, rest sourced from reference TRBV5-1 and TRBJ2-5, is KAGVTQTPRYLIKTRGQQVTLSCSPISGHRSVSWYQQTPGQGLQFLFEYFSETQRNKGNFPGRFSGRQFSNSRSEMNVSTLELGDSALYLCASSRSPGTAETQYFGPGTRLLVL.

The chain combines TRBV7-9 with TRBJ2-3; D gene uncertain. The CDR3 runs 13 residues. Trimming stripped 5 bases from V and 2 bases from J, with 8 bases between. Germline lookup yields CDR1 SEHNR and CDR2 FQNEAQ (reference sequence). Here the CDR3 reads CASSVEHTDTQYF. The CDR3 bases are TGTGCCAGCAGCGTGGAACACACAGATACGCAGTATTTT.

The V gene is TRBV3-1, the J gene TRBJ1-1; D might be TRBD1 (6 bases). The germline CDR1 and CDR2 sequences are LGHDT and YNNKEL (reference sequence). The CDR3 is made up of 16 amino acids. The germline V and J ends were trimmed by 4 bases and 0 bases, with 15 bases remaining between them. Here the CDR3 DNA reads TGTGCCAGCAGCCCTACAGGGAGAGGGATGAACACTGAAGCTTTCTTT. It encodes CASSPTGRGMNTEAFF. Full variable domain (outside the CDR3, taken from reference TRBV3-1 and TRBJ1-1): DTAVSQTPKYLVTQMGNDKSIKCEQNLGHDTMYWYKQDSKKFLKIMFSYNNKELIINETVPNRFSPKSPDKAHLNLHINSLELGDSAVYFCASSPTGRGMNTEAFFGQGTRLTVV.

The rearrangement links TRBV20-1 to TRBJ2-7; 10 nucleotides line up with TRBD2. This CDR3 has 13 residues. With V trimmed by 3 bases and J by 5 bases, 4 bases remained unmatched. Looked up from germline, CDR1 is DFQATT and CDR2 is SNEGSKA (reference sequence). The CDR3 DNA sequence: TGCAGTGCTAGCGGTCTAGCGGGAGACGAGCAGTACGTC. Translating it yields CSASGLAGDEQYV.

This clonotype was seen just once. This chain uses TRBV15 with TRBJ2-7; perhaps TRBD1 as D (6 bases). The V gene lost 0 bases and the J gene lost 2 bases, with 8 bases spanning the gap. From germline, CDR1 is LNHNV and CDR2 YYDKDF (reference sequence). The CDR3 is made up of 14 amino acids. CDR3 coding DNA: TGTGCCACCAGCAGAGATAGGACAGCCTACGAGCAGTACTTC. Residues: CATSRDRTAYEQYF.

V usage is TRBV3-1 and J usage is TRBJ1-1; the D gene is possibly TRBD1 (5 bases). Germline CDR1 reads LGHDT; CDR2 reads YNNKEL (reference sequence). Trimming cost V 0 bases and J 1 base, with 12 bases left between them. This CDR3 has 16 amino acids. CDR3 coding DNA: TGTGCCAGCAGCCAAGATCCCAGGGACTCGAACACTGAAGCTTTCTTT. Protein: CASSQDPRDSNTEAFF. The full variable domain, completed using reference TRBV3-1 and TRBJ1-1, is DTAVSQTPKYLVTQMGNDKSIKCEQNLGHDTMYWYKQDSKKFLKIMFSYNNKELIINETVPNRFSPKSPDKAHLNLHINSLELGDSAVYFCASSQDPRDSNTEAFFGQGTRLTVV.

This clonotype was detected only once. This chain uses TRBV7-2 with TRBJ2-1, with 10 nucleotides matching TRBD2. This CDR3 comprises 14 residues. Trimming removed 6 bases from V and 8 bases from J; junction bases left unmatched: 7. Germline lookup yields CDR1 SGHTA and CDR2 FQGNSA. Here the CDR3 DNA reads TGTGCCAGCAGGCGAGCGGGGGGGGCGGATGAGCAGTTCTTC. It yields the protein CASRRAGGADEQFF.

In its sample, this clonotype was seen once. The chain employs TRBV20-1 and TRBJ2-6, with 8 bases lining up with TRBD1. This CDR3 contains 15 residues. V lost 1 base and J lost 2; bases outside the gene matches: 1. Germline CDR1 reads DFQATT; CDR2 reads SNEGSKA (reference sequence). The CDR3 DNA reads TGCAGTGCTAGAGTACAGGGGGCTGGGGCCAACGTCCTGACTTTC. Protein: CSARVQGAGANVLTF.

This chain connects TRBV4-3 to TRBJ1-1, with no clear D. Germline lookup yields CDR1 LGHNA and CDR2 YSLEER. The V and J ends lost 2 bases and 1 base respectively, with 8 bases between them. The CDR3 is 14 residues long. CDR3 DNA: TGCGCCAGCAGCCAACTATCCGGGAACACTGAAGCTTTCTTT. Amino acids: CASSQLSGNTEAFF.

The chain carries TRBV7-9 and TRBJ2-5, with a tentative D call TRBD2 (5 bases). Trimming cost V 0 bases and J 1 base, with 15 bases left between them. The length of the CDR3 is 17 residues. Germline CDR1 is SEHNR and CDR2 is FQNEAQ (reference sequence). The CDR3 DNA is TGTGCCAGCAGCTTAGCGGGGATGATGGGAGCCCAAGAGACCCAGTACTTC. Its protein is CASSLAGMMGAQETQYF.

The V and J genes are TRBV2 and TRBJ2-7; 16 nucleotides agree with TRBD2. CDR1 SNHLY and CDR2 FYNNEI come from the germline V gene. CDR3 length equals 14 residues. Trimming removed 8 bases from V and 4 bases from J; junction bases left unmatched: 2. The CDR3 here is CASAGLAGGYEQYV. The DNA for the CDR3 is TGTGCCAGCGCGGGACTAGCGGGAGGGTACGAGCAGTACGTC.

As DNA, the CDR3 is TGTGCCAGCTCACCAGGACAGGAGTATGGCTACACCTTC. Protein: CASSPGQEYGYTF. The chain employs TRBV18 and TRBJ1-2, with TRBD1 identical over 7 bases. CDR3 length: 13 amino acids. The V segment lost 2 bases and the J segment 5 bases; nucleotides outside the gene matches: 2. From germline, CDR1 is KGHSH and CDR2 LQKENI. The entire variable domain, with the rest obtained from reference TRBV18 and TRBJ1-2, is as follows: NAGVMQNPRHLVRRRGQEARLRCSPMKGHSHVYWYRQLPEEGLKFMVYLQKENIIDESGMPKERFSAEFPKEGPSILRIQQVVRGDSAAYFCASSPGQEYGYTFGSGTRLTVV.

On this clonotype itself: One junction end disagrees with the germline gene, perhaps due to a read error. The genes are TRBV12-3 or TRBV12-4 and TRBJ2-1; 8 bases map to TRBD2. The CDR3 covers 17 residues. The CDR3 sequence is CASSLGSGSVVDNEQFF. CDR3 DNA sequence: TGTGCCAGCAGCTTAGGGAGCGGGAGCGTAGTAGACAATGAGCAGTTCTTC.

V gene TRBV7-8 combines with J gene TRBJ1-5, with D possibly matching TRBD1 (5 bases). V lost 5 bases to trimming and J lost 0 bases, with 11 bases between them. Germline CDR1 reads SGHVS; CDR2 reads FQNEAQ. This CDR3 has 15 residues. CDR3 nucleotide sequence: TGTGCCAGCAGCCCGACAGTGAATAGCAATCAGCCCCAGCATTTT. It specifies CASSPTVNSNQPQHF.

The CDR3 DNA follows: TGTGCCAGCAGTTTACTAGCGGGGTACAATGAGCAGTTCTTC. Its translation: CASSLLAGYNEQFF. The rearrangement links TRBV27 to TRBJ2-1; 9 bases agree with TRBD2. CDR3 length: 14 amino acids. J lost 4 bases, V lost 2 bases, and 0 bases had no gene match. Per germline, CDR1 MNHEY and CDR2 SMNVEV (reference sequence).